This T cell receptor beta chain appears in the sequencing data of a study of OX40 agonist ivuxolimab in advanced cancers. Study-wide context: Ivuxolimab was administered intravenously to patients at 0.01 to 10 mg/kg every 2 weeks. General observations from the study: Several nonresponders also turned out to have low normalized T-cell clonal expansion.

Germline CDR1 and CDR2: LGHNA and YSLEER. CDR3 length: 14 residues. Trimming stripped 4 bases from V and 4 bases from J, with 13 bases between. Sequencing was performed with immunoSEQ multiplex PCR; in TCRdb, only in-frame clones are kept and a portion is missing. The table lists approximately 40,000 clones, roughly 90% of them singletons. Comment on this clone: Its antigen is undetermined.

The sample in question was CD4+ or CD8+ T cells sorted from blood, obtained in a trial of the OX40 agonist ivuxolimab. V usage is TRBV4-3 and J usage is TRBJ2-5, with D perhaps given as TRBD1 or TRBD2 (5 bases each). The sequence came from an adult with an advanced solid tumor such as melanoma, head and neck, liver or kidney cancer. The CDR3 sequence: CASSPWGSSETQYF. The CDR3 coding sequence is TGCGCCAGCAGCCCGTGGGGGTCTTCAGAGACCCAGTACTTC.